The next 26 T cell receptor beta chains were all read from a single sample in a study of OX40 agonist ivuxolimab in advanced cancers. The method was immunoSEQ multiplex PCR; TCRdb's version includes in-frame clones alone and lacks a portion of them. The top ten clones hold 2.5% to 3% of a sample with some 70,000 clones, about 85% of them seen once. The sequencing used CD4+ or CD8+ T cells sorted from blood, collected in a trial of the OX40 agonist ivuxolimab. The receptors were gathered from an adult with an advanced solid tumor such as melanoma, head and neck, liver or kidney cancer.

This clone showed up just a few times. V usage is TRBV27 and J usage is TRBJ2-7, with D tentatively TRBD2 (7 bases). Germline V gives CDR1 MNHEY, CDR2 SMNVEV (reference sequence). Deletions cut 0 bases from V and 9 bases from J, with 18 bases between. This CDR3 is 15 amino acids long. The CDR3 loop reads CASSLSRRGGGGQYF. The DNA of the CDR3 is TGTGCCAGCAGTTTATCACGCCGAGGGGGGGGAGGGCAGTACTTC.

The chain is built from TRBV11-3 and TRBJ2-5, with 12 bases fitting TRBD2. This CDR3 spans 18 amino acids. Germline V gives CDR1 SGHNT, CDR2 YENEEA. V lost 1 base and J lost 2; bases outside the gene matches: 8. The CDR3 loop reads CASSLGGLAGGLQETQYF. Here the CDR3 DNA reads TGTGCCAGCAGCTTAGGTGGGCTAGCGGGAGGGCTTCAAGAGACCCAGTACTTC.

V and J are TRBV9 and TRBJ2-7; D remains ambiguous. Germline V gene data show CDR1 as SGDLS and CDR2 as YYNGEE. There are 14 residues in the CDR3. Deletions cut 0 bases from V and 3 bases from J, with 10 bases between. The CDR3 sequence is CASSVAASNYEQYF. In DNA form, the CDR3 reads TGTGCCAGCAGCGTAGCAGCTTCCAACTACGAGCAGTACTTC.

The V call is TRBV13, the J call TRBJ2-5; D tentatively reads TRBD1 or TRBD2 (6 bases each). The DNA end lines up better with TRBJ2-7; the J call may be wrong. Looked up from germline, CDR1 is PRHDT and CDR2 is FYEKMQ (reference sequence). The CDR3 is 15 residues long. This CDR3 is CASSNREQGIYEQYF. For the CDR3, the DNA is TGTGCCAGCAGCAACCGGGAGCAGGGGATCTACGAGCAGTACTTC.

This clone was found a few times. This chain connects TRBV4-3 to TRBJ1-2; 7 positions agree with TRBD1. Germline V gene lookup returns CDR1 LGHNA and CDR2 YSLEER. CDR3 length equals 15 residues. Germline trimming cut 4 bases from V and 3 bases from J; bases unmatched to any gene: 8. The CDR3 DNA reads as TGCGCCAGCAGCCCTTATACAGGGGACGACTATGGCTACACCTTC. Amino acid sequence: CASSPYTGDDYGYTF.

V is TRBV9 and J is TRBJ2-5; the D call may be TRBD1 or TRBD2 (5 bases each). Germline V gene lookup returns CDR1 SGDLS and CDR2 YYNGEE. The CDR3 is 15 residues long. Trimming took off 0 bases at V and 5 bases at J, with 14 bases between the two ends. The CDR3 region is CASSVGTGRVETQYF. CDR3 coding DNA: TGTGCCAGCAGCGTAGGAACGGGGCGCGTGGAGACCCAGTACTTC.

The V gene is TRBV28, the J gene TRBJ1-2, with no clear D. The CDR3 is 12 residues long. The V gene lost 5 bases and the J gene lost 11 bases, with 15 bases spanning the gap. Germline V gene lookup returns CDR1 MDHEN and CDR2 SYDVKM. CDR3 sequence: CASSAGGEGYTF. DNA of the CDR3: TGTGCCAGCAGTGCCGGCGGGGAAGGTTACACCTTC.

The DNA for the CDR3 is TGTGCCAGCAGTACACAGGGGAACACAGATACGCAGTATTTT. Protein sequence: CASSTQGNTDTQYF. The chain combines TRBV5-4 with TRBJ2-3; the match to TRBD1 covers 7 bases. Germline trimming cut 5 bases from V and 2 bases from J; bases unmatched to any gene: 5. Germline V gene data show CDR1 as SGHNT and CDR2 as YYREEE (reference sequence). This CDR3 region has 14 residues. The complete variable domain, with remaining parts taken from reference TRBV5-4 and TRBJ2-3, reads ETGVTQSPTHLIKTRGQQVTLRCSSQSGHNTVSWYQQALGQGPQFIFQYYREEENGRGNFPPRFSGLQFPNYSSELNVNALELDDSALYLCASSTQGNTDTQYFGPGTRLTVL.

The chain couples TRBV4-1 to TRBJ2-5; D gene uncertain. The last part of the DNA fits TRBJ2-7 better; the J call may be wrong. CDR3 length: 17 amino acids. In germline, CDR1 is MGHRA, CDR2 YSYEKL. Here the CDR3 reads CASSQVGAPTAVYEQYF. The CDR3 DNA reads TGCGCCAGCAGCCAAGTCGGAGCCCCGACGGCCGTATACGAGCAGTACTTC.

In this sample, this clone turned up once. CDR3 sequence: CASSLTQLAGYSYEQYF. The CDR3 nucleotides read TGTGCCAGCAGTCTAACTCAACTAGCGGGATACTCCTACGAGCAGTACTTC. The chain has TRBV28 and TRBJ2-7; 10 bases agree with TRBD2. The CDR3 spans 17 residues. The V segment lost 5 bases and the J segment 0 bases; nucleotides outside the gene matches: 10. Germline loops: CDR1 MDHEN, CDR2 SYDVKM.

The chain uses TRBV19 and TRBJ2-5; no clear D. V was cut by 6 bases and J by 0 bases, with 8 bases left in between. Germline V lookup: CDR1 LNHDA, CDR2 SQIVND (reference sequence). CDR3 length: 13 residues. CDR3 bases: TGTGCCAGTAGCCCCATCGACCAAGAGACCCAGTACTTC. Protein: CASSPIDQETQYF.

CDR3 amino acids: CASSSSSYGGEKLFF. Here the CDR3 DNA reads TGCGCCAGCAGCTCTTCTTCTTACGGGGGTGAAAAACTGTTTTTT. This rearrangement joins TRBV5-1 to TRBJ1-4; perhaps TRBD1 as D (5 bases). The CDR3 extends over 15 amino acids. Germline lookup yields CDR1 SGHRS and CDR2 YFSETQ. Trimming cost V 3 bases and J 7 bases, with 16 bases left between them.

The chain combines TRBV2 with TRBJ1-6; no clear D gene. Germline CDR1 SNHLY, CDR2 FYNNEI. V was cut by 6 bases and J by 10 bases, with 7 bases left in between. This CDR3 has 11 amino acids. In DNA form, the CDR3 reads TGTGCCAGCAGCGAAAGGTCACCCCTCCACTTT. This translates into CASSERSPLHF.

V usage is TRBV21-1 and J usage is TRBJ2-1; the table's D call, TRBD2, has no DNA check behind it. TRBV21-1 is a pseudogene locus. This CDR3 comprises 15 residues. The CDR3 sequence is CASSKVAAESNEQFF. CDR3 coding DNA: TGTGCCAGCAGCAAAGTGGCGGCGGAGAGCAATGAGCAGTTCTTC.

The chain links TRBV2 to TRBJ2-1, with TRBD2 matching over 15 bases. Germline CDR1 and CDR2: SNHLY and FYNNEI. The CDR3 is 16 residues long. V lost 4 bases to trimming and J lost 9 bases; unmatched junction nucleotides: 7. The CDR3 DNA sequence: TGTGCCAGCAGTGGGACTAGCGGGAGGGGTACGATTGAGCAGTTCTTC. Translated: CASSGTSGRGTIEQFF.

The chain links TRBV14 to TRBJ2-5; D gene ambiguous. Germline CDR1 SGHDN, CDR2 FVKESK. The CDR3 extends over 14 amino acids. The V gene lost 1 base and the J gene lost 3 bases, with 9 bases spanning the gap. CDR3 sequence: CASSQVALKETQYF. The CDR3, as DNA: TGTGCCAGCAGCCAAGTGGCCCTAAAAGAGACCCAGTACTTC.

J is TRBJ1-1 and V is TRBV18; the D gene is possibly TRBD1 (6 bases). This CDR3 is 16 amino acids long. The germline gives CDR1 KGHSH, CDR2 LQKENI. V was cut by 1 base and J by 0 bases, with 12 bases left in between. For the CDR3, the DNA is TGTGCCAGCTCACCACTTGCAGGGGACCTGAACACTGAAGCTTTCTTT. This sequence encodes CASSPLAGDLNTEAFF.

This rearrangement joins TRBV2 to TRBJ2-5; the match to TRBD1 covers 7 bases. The CDR3 extends over 14 amino acids. Per the germline V gene, CDR1 is SNHLY and CDR2 is FYNNEI. With V trimmed by 5 bases and J by 1 base, 4 bases remained unmatched. CDR3 DNA: TGTGCCAGCAGTAAACAGGGGATCCAAGAGACCCAGTACTTC. Amino acids: CASSKQGIQETQYF.

This chain joins TRBV11-3 and TRBJ2-1; a weak D match, TRBD2 (7 bases). There are 14 residues in the CDR3. V lost 2 bases and J lost 6, with 11 bases in between. From germline, CDR1 is SGHNT and CDR2 YENEEA. The CDR3 protein is CASSLKGGLNEQFF. The CDR3 DNA follows: TGTGCCAGCAGCTTAAAGGGGGGGCTCAATGAGCAGTTCTTC.

This sequence joins TRBV28 and TRBJ1-4; D gene uncertain. The V and J ends lost 9 bases and 0 bases respectively, with 14 bases between them. There are 15 residues in the CDR3. CDR1 is MDHEN, CDR2 SYDVKM, per germline. Here the CDR3 DNA reads TGTGCCAGTCGGGAGGGAGTGACAACTAATGAAAAACTGTTTTTT. Translation: CASREGVTTNEKLFF.

The rearrangement joins TRBV28 to TRBJ1-1; D might be TRBD1 (6 bases). Germline V lookup: CDR1 MDHEN, CDR2 SYDVKM. V lost 7 bases, J lost 13 bases, and 22 bases lay in between. This CDR3 spans 13 amino acids. As DNA, the CDR3 is TGTGCCAGCACCCAACACCACGGGGGGCGAGGTTTCTTT. It codes for CASTQHHGGRGFF.

This clone was detected only a few times. This sequence joins TRBV6-5 and TRBJ1-6; no firm D call. Germline lookup yields CDR1 MNHEY and CDR2 SVGAGI. V lost 6 bases to trimming and J lost 4 bases, with 7 bases between them. The CDR3 extends over 13 amino acids. The CDR3 loop is CASSSEYNSPLHF. The CDR3 DNA is TGTGCCAGCAGCAGTGAATATAATTCACCCCTCCACTTT.

This chain connects TRBV11-2 to TRBJ2-5; tentative D call: TRBD1 (6 bases). With 7 bases removed from V and 5 bases from J, the gap between germline ends came to 20 bases. The CDR3 length is 15 residues. CDR1 SGHAT and CDR2 FQNNGV come from the germline V gene. The CDR3: CASKPQGLVTETQYF. In nucleotides, the CDR3 is TGTGCCAGCAAGCCTCAGGGGTTGGTAACGGAGACCCAGTACTTC.

The chain links TRBV28 to TRBJ1-1; TRBD1 is a possible D gene (5 bases). Trimming removed 4 bases at V and 1 base at J, with 13 bases between. The germline gives CDR1 MDHEN, CDR2 SYDVKM. The CDR3 length is 15 residues. The CDR3 DNA reads as TGTGCCAGCAGTTCCGGCAGGGTGGGGAACACTGAAGCTTTCTTT. Translating gives CASSSGRVGNTEAFF.

This chain links TRBV19 with TRBJ2-5, with 7 bases that match TRBD1. The J segment lost 5 bases and the V segment lost 6 bases, leaving 6 bases of the junction unmatched. Germline V CDR1 and CDR2: LNHDA, SQIVND (reference sequence). The CDR3 has 13 amino acids. CDR3 residues: CASRKTGLETQYF. Here the CDR3 DNA reads TGTGCCAGTAGAAAGACAGGGCTGGAGACCCAGTACTTC. The entire variable domain, with the rest obtained from reference TRBV19 and TRBJ2-5, is as follows: DGGITQSPKYLFRKEGQNVTLSCEQNLNHDAMYWYRQDPGQGLRLIYYSQIVNDFQKGDIAEGYSVSREKKESFPLTVTSAQKNPTAFYLCASRKTGLETQYFGPGTRLLVL.

The chain recombines TRBV6-5 with TRBJ2-7, with a tentative D call TRBD1 (6 bases). From germline, CDR1 is MNHEY and CDR2 SVGAGI. V lost 0 bases and J lost 6, with 15 bases in between. The CDR3 sequence is 15 residues long. Here the CDR3 DNA reads TGTGCCAGCAGTTACTCAGGCAGGGGCACCCGCGAGCAGTACTTC. It translates to CASSYSGRGTREQYF.